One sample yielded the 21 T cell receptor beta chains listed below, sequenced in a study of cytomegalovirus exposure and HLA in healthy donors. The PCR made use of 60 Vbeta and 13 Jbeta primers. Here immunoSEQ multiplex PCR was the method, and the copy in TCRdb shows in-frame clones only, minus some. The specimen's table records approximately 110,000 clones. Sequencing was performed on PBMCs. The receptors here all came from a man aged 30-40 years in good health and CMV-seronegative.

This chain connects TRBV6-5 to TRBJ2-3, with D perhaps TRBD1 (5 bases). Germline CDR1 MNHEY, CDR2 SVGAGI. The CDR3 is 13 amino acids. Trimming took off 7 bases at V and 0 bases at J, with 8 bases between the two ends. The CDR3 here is CASTRGSTDTQYF. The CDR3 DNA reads TGTGCCAGCACAAGGGGAAGCACAGATACGCAGTATTTT.

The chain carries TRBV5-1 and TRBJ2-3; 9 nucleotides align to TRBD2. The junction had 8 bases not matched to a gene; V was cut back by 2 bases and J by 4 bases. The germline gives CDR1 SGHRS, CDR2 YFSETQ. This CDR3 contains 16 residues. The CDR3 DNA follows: TGCGCCAGCAGCTTAATTAGCGGGAGTGGCGCAGATACGCAGTATTTT. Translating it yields CASSLISGSGADTQYF.

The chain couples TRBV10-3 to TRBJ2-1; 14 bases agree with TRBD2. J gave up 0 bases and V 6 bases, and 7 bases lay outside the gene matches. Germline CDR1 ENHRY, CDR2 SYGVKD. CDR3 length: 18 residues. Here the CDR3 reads CAISGTSGGQRSYNEQFF. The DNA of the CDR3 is TGTGCCATCAGCGGGACTAGCGGGGGCCAACGCTCCTACAATGAGCAGTTCTTC.

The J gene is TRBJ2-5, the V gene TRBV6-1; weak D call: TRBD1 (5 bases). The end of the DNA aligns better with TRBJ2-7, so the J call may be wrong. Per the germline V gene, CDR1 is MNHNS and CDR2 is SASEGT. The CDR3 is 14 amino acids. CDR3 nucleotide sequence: TGTGCCAGCAGTGAAGTTATAGGGGCCCACGAGCAGTACTTC. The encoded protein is CASSEVIGAHEQYF.

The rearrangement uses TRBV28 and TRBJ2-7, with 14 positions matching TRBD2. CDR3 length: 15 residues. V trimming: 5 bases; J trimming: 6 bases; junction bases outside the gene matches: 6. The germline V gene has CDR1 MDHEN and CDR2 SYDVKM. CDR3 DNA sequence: TGTGCCAGCAGTAGGCCGGGACTAGCGGGAGCCGAGCAGTACTTC. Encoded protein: CASSRPGLAGAEQYF. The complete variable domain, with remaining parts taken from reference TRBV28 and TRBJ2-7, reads DVKVTQSSRYLVKRTGEKVFLECVQDMDHENMFWYRQDPGLGLRLIYFSYDVKMKEKGDIPEGYSVSREKKERFSLILESASTNQTSMYLCASSRPGLAGAEQYFGPGTRLTVT.

CDR3: CASSTTANTGELFF. CDR3 sequence (DNA): TGCGCCAGCAGCACCACAGCGAACACCGGGGAGCTGTTTTTT. The rearrangement uses TRBV5-1 and TRBJ2-2; unclear D gene. V lost 4 bases, J lost 0 bases, and 7 bases lay in between. The CDR3 totals 14 residues. Germline V gene lookup returns CDR1 SGHRS and CDR2 YFSETQ.

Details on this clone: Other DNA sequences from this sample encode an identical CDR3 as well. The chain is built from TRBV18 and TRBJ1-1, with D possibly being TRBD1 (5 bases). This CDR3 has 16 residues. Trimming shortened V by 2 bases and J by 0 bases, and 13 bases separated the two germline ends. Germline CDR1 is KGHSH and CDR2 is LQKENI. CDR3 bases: TGTGCCAGCTCACCAGGGGGAGGACGCATGAACACTGAAGCTTTCTTT. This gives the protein CASSPGGGRMNTEAFF.

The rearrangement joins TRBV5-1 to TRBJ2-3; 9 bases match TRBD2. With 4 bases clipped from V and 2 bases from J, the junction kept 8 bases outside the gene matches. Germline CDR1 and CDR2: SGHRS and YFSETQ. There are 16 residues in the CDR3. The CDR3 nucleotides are TGCGCCAGCAGCAGACCTAGCGGGATCGACACAGATACGCAGTATTTT. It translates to CASSRPSGIDTDTQYF.

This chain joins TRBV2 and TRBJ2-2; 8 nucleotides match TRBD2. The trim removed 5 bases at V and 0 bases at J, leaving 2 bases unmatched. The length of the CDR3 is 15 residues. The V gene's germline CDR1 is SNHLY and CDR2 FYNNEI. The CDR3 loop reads CASSTSGSNTGELFF. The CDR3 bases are TGTGCCAGCAGTACTAGCGGCTCGAACACCGGGGAGCTGTTTTTT. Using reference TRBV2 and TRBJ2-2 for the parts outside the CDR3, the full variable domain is EPEVTQTPSHQVTQMGQEVILRCVPISNHLYFYWYRQILGQKVEFLVSFYNNEISEKSEIFDDQFSVERPDGSNFTLKIRSTKLEDSAMYFCASSTSGSNTGELFFGEGSRLTVL.

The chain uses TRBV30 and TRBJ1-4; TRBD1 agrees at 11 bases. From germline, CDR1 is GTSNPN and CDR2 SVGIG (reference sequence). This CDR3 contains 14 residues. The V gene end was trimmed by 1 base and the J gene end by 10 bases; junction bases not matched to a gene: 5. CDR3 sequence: CAWSGDRGFVKLFF. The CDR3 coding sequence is TGTGCCTGGAGTGGGGACAGGGGGTTTGTAAAACTGTTTTTT.

CDR3 sequence reads: CASSLDGSTDTQYF. CDR3 nucleotides: TGTGCCAGCAGCTTAGACGGGAGCACAGATACGCAGTATTTT. The chain is built from TRBV11-3 and TRBJ2-3; D call uncertain. The V end lost 0 bases, the J end lost 0 bases, and 4 bases lay between the germline ends. Germline V gives CDR1 SGHNT, CDR2 YENEEA. The CDR3 runs 14 residues.

Here the CDR3 reads CASMFGTDYSNQPQHF. CDR3 bases: TGTGCCAGCATGTTTGGGACAGATTATAGCAATCAGCCCCAGCATTTT. V gene TRBV6-6 combines with J gene TRBJ1-5; TRBD1 matches at 7 bases. CDR1 and CDR2 (germline): MNHNY, SVGAGI (reference sequence). With 7 bases clipped from V and 0 bases from J, the junction kept 9 bases outside the gene matches. The length of the CDR3 is 16 residues.

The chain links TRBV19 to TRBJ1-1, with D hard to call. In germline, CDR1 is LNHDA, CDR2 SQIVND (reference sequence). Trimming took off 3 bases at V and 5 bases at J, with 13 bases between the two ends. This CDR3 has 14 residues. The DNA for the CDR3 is TGTGCCAGTAGTATCGGCGGGGAACGGACTGAAGCTTTCTTT. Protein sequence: CASSIGGERTEAFF.

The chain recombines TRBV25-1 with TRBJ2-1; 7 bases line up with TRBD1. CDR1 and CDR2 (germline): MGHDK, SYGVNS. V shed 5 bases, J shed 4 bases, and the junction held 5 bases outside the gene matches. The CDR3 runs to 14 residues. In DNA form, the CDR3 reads TGTGCCAGCAGTCCTCCGACAGGGTACAATGAGCAGTTCTTC. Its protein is CASSPPTGYNEQFF.

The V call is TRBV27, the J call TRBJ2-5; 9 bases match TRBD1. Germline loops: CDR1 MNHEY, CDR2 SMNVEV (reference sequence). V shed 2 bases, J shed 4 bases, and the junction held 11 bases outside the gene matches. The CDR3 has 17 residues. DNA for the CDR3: TGTGCCAGCAGTTTAGCGGTAGACAGGGGGGTTATAGAGACCCAGTACTTC. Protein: CASSLAVDRGVIETQYF.

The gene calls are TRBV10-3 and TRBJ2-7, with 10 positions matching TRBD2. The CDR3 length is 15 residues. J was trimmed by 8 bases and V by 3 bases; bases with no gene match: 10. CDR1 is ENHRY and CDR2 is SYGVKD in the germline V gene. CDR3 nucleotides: TGTGCCATCAGTGAACCTCGGACTAGCGGTATGCAGCAGTACTTC. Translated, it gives CAISEPRTSGMQQYF.

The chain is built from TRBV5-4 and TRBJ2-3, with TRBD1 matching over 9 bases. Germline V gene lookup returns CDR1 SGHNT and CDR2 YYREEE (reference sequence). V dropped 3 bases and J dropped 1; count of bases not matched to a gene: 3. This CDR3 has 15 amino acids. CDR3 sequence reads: CASSSRTGGTDTQYF. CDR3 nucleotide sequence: TGTGCCAGCAGCTCTCGGACAGGGGGCACAGATACGCAGTATTTT.

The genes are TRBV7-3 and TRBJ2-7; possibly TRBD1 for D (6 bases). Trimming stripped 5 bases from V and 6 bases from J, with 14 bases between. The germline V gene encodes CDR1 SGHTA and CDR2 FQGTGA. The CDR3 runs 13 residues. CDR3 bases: TGTGCCAGCAGCCAGGGACATCTGTCCGAGCAGTACTTC. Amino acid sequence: CASSQGHLSEQYF. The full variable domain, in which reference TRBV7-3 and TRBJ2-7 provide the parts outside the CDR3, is GAGVSQTPSNKVTEKGKYVELRCDPISGHTALYWYRQSLGQGPEFLIYFQGTGAADDSGLPNDRFFAVRPEGSVSTLKIQRTERGDSAVYLCASSQGHLSEQYFGPGTRLTVT.

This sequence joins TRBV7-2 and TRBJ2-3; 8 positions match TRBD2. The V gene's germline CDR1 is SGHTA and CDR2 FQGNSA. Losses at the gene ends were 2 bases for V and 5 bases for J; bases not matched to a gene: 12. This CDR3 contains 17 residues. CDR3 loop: CASSLWGRAGVRDTQYF. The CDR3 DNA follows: TGTGCCAGCAGCTTATGGGGAAGAGCGGGGGTGCGAGATACGCAGTATTTT.

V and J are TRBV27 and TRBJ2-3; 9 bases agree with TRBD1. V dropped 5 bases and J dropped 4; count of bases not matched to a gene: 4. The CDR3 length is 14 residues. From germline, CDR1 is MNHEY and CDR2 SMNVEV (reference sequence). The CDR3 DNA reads TGTGCCAGCAGTCCCACAGGGGGCCCAGATACGCAGTATTTT. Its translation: CASSPTGGPDTQYF.

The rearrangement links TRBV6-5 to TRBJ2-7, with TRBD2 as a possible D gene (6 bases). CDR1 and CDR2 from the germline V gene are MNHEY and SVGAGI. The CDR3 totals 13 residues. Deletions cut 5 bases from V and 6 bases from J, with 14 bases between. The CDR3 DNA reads TGTGCCAGCAGTGTAGCGGAAACCGGCGAGCAGTACTTC. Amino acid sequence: CASSVAETGEQYF.